One and the same sample provided the 9 T cell receptor beta chains below, sequenced in a study of monozygotic twins with inflammatory bowel disease. TCRdb re-analyzed the 5' RACE reads; it lists each CDR3 protein once, without DNA. Here the sample table reports 330,000 or so distinct CDR3 sequences. Material for sequencing was blood. The receptors come from a human donor with ulcerative colitis or Crohn's disease, or a healthy co-twin of an affected twin (not recorded which).

This rearrangement joins TRBV7-8 to TRBJ1-1; the TCRdb call, TRBD1, lacks DNA for checking. The germline V gene has CDR1 SGHVS and CDR2 FQNEAQ. This CDR3 contains 14 residues. The CDR3 region is CASSSTRTGGTAFF.

The V gene is TRBV20-1, the J gene TRBJ2-4. CDR1 is DFQATT, CDR2 SNEGSKA, per germline (reference sequence). The CDR3 is made up of 12 amino acids. This CDR3 is CSASASKNIQYF.

V usage is TRBV14 and J usage is TRBJ1-6. From germline, CDR1 is SGHDN and CDR2 FVKESK. The CDR3 has 15 amino acids. The CDR3 spells CASSHDPSWNSPLHF.

The CDR3 reads CASSLRRAGTVLPNSYNEQFF. The V and J genes are TRBV11-2 and TRBJ2-1; as DNA is missing, the TRBD1 call by TCRdb cannot be tested. This CDR3 is 21 amino acids long. Germline loops: CDR1 SGHAT, CDR2 FQNNGV.

The rearrangement links TRBV6-1 to TRBJ1-6; TCRdb indicates TRBD1, and absent DNA this call remains unverified. The CDR3 is 15 residues long. Germline V gene data show CDR1 as MNHNS and CDR2 as SASEGT. The CDR3 sequence is CASSVQGEINSPLHF.

The chain couples TRBV5-1 to TRBJ2-2; the TCRdb call, TRBD1, lacks DNA for checking. The CDR3 is 16 residues long. Germline values: CDR1 SGHRS, CDR2 YFSETQ. The CDR3 protein is CASSLVPGGNTGELFF.

This sequence joins TRBV6-2 or TRBV6-3 and TRBJ2-1; TCRdb proposes TRBD1, but this gene call is untestable without DNA. The CDR3 runs to 15 residues. Per germline, CDR1 MNHEY and CDR2 SVGEGT. The CDR3 sequence: CASQGGGSSYNEQFF.

The chain has TRBV5-1 and TRBJ2-1. The CDR3 covers 15 residues. Germline V CDR1 and CDR2: SGHRS, YFSETQ. The CDR3: CASSLEESSYNEQFF.

This chain joins TRBV28 and TRBJ2-5. CDR3 length equals 14 residues. The germline CDR1 and CDR2 sequences are MDHEN and SYDVKM. CDR3 sequence: CASSSTPRTKTQYF. The variable domain in full, with the rest retrieved from reference TRBV28 and TRBJ2-5, is DVKVTQSSRYLVKRTGEKVFLECVQDMDHENMFWYRQDPGLGLRLIYFSYDVKMKEKGDIPEGYSVSREKKERFSLILESASTNQTSMYLCASSSTPRTKTQYFGPGTRLLVL.